This T cell receptor beta chain was captured in a study of blood T cell repertoires in COVID-19. Repertoires were generated with immunoSEQ multiplex PCR, while TCRdb's copy carries only in-frame clones and drops some. The sample carries around 92,000 clones, roughly 87% recorded once. The CDR3 is 18 residues long. V shed 2 bases, J shed 1 base, and the junction held 9 bases outside the gene matches. CDR1 is MNHEY, CDR2 SMNVEV, per germline (reference sequence). The clonotype comes from a woman older than 75 with active COVID-19. V is TRBV27 and J is TRBJ2-1; 9 nucleotides match TRBD2. The sequenced material came from peripheral blood. CDR3 coding DNA: TGTGCCAGCAGTTTAATCCACTCCACTAGCGGGTCCTACAATGAGCAGTTCTTC. Its protein product is CASSLIHSTSGSYNEQFF.